These T cell receptor beta chains were read from a single sample in a study of blood T cell repertoires in COVID-19. Generated by immunoSEQ multiplex PCR, the TCRdb table keeps only in-frame clones and is missing some. Here the sample spans 200,000 or so clones, 88% being singletons. The sequencing sample was made of PBMCs or T cells enriched from blood (not recorded which). Every receptor here comes from a woman in her thirties who had recovered from COVID-19. Each CDR3 is given without its conserved first and last residue. The D gene is left open where the match is weak.

J gene,V gene,D gene,CDR3 length,CDR3 protein
TRBJ1-3,TRBV13,NA,15,ASSFRGIPASGNTIY
TRBJ1-1,TRBV19,NA,14,ASSINGVWGNTEAF
TRBJ2-2,TRBV11-3,NA,12,ASSLVKNTGELF
TRBJ1-4,TRBV25-1,TRBD1,14,ASSEEAGTGNEKLF
TRBJ2-3,TRBV12-3/TRBV12-4,NA,11,ASTNRELDTQY
TRBJ1-2,TRBV19,TRBD1,14,ASSPNGQVKFYGYT
TRBJ1-3,TRBV6-5,TRBD1,13,ASSYSTGAGNTIY
TRBJ2-3,TRBV7-2,NA,12,ASSSLSGSDTQY
TRBJ1-5,TRBV27,TRBD1,12,ASSPDRAYQPQH
TRBJ1-2,TRBV7-2,TRBD1,13,ASSLSQGADYGYT
TRBJ2-7,TRBV7-3,NA,13,ASSLEPRSSYEQY
TRBJ1-1,TRBV6-6,TRBD1,13,ASSYATDRGTEAF
TRBJ1-6,TRBV5-6,NA,14,ASSFRVSGARSPLH
TRBJ1-1,TRBV6-5,NA,13,ASSYSGRRVTEAF
TRBJ1-1,TRBV10-3,NA,10,ATQGEGTSNF
TRBJ2-5,TRBV4-1,TRBD2,14,ASSQPPGGFGETQY
TRBJ1-2,TRBV13,NA,12,ASSPSSGGFGYT
TRBJ1-1,TRBV12-2,NA,14,ASRLYHDREATEAF
TRBJ1-2,TRBV27,TRBD1,15,ASSLQGAMGLLNGYT
TRBJ1-3,TRBV6-6,TRBD1,13,ASRLGQASGNTIY
TRBJ1-3,TRBV5-1,NA,14,ASSLGGQHSGNTIY
TRBJ2-3,TRBV5-1,TRBD1,13,ASSLEDRGADTQY